This paragraph reports one T cell receptor (beta chain). The antigen remains unidentified. This CDR3 spans 14 amino acids. Germline lookup yields CDR1 KGHSH and CDR2 LQKENI. V shed 6 bases, J shed 3 bases, and the junction held 8 bases outside the gene matches. Template-switching 5'RACE yielded the TCR cDNA; a universal primer site and UMIs were added in the process. TCRdb re-called the 5' RACE reads through MiXCR, storing one row per CDR3 protein. The sample contains some 300,000 distinct CDR3 sequences, about 10% of which appear only once. The data stem from a study of T cells after yellow fever vaccination. General study points: The bulk population could contribute abundant contaminating clonotypes to FACS-sorted repertoires. A limited proportion of clonotypes was detected within both the CD4 and CD8 compartments. Re-detected after boosting: most primary clones, more than 95% of CD4 and over 80% of CD8.

The material was CD4+ T cells sorted from PBMCs, obtained 45 days after the yellow fever booster vaccination. The sequence derives from a man between 18 and 35 years old who received the YFV17D yellow fever vaccine. The rearrangement links TRBV18 to TRBJ2-7; 7 positions agree with TRBD1. The chain's CDR3 is CASSHTGTDYEQYF. The CDR3 DNA follows: TGTGCCAGCTCCCACACAGGGACAGACTACGAGCAGTACTTC.